This T cell receptor (beta chain) derives from a study of cytomegalovirus exposure and HLA in healthy donors (dated by TCRdb to between 2016 and 2019). Broadly, across the study: According to an earlier analysis of 550 to 700 of the donors, about 179 million T cells yielded 120 million or so unique TCR beta sequences and about 280 Gb of sequence data. Approximately 310 gigabases of sequencing data and 75 million to 85 million unique TCR sequences made up an early release that covered over 550 HLA-typed donors. The genetic ancestry cluster associated with self-reported Caucasian donors included 81% of the 350 to 500 genotyped donors. The study aimed to test whether signatures of past pathogen exposure could be identified by cataloging public T cell receptors. The study used immunosequencing to profile the T cell repertoires of several hundred subjects and linked those repertoires to cytomegalovirus serostatus. A separate validation cohort of about 110 different subjects was used in addition to the roughly 720-subject first cohort. High-throughput TCR immunosequencing, statistical association of individual TCRs with disease status, and machine learning were combined to predict cytomegalovirus infection status. In a later analysis, previously published TCR beta repertoires from 550 to 750 donors were re-analyzed and high-resolution HLA genotyping was added so that TCR occurrence patterns could be studied. In the later analysis, no new phenotypic data were used to find candidate immune exposures; instead, reliance was placed on TCR beta sequences and their occurrence across donors. An earlier analysis of fewer than 700 of the donors applied high-throughput TCR beta sequencing to assess whether each TCR beta V gene segment acted as functional or pseudogenic. Donor age, sex, ethnicity and CMV serostatus were collected together with the repertoire data. Genome-wide SNP genotypes for about 65% of the 666 donors were used in a later genetic analysis, which treated that subset as a discovery cohort. All discovery cohort repertoires had been generated using a single sequencing platform. HLA typing included class I and class II loci at four-digit resolution. Typing coverage differed by locus: A, B, C, DRB1 and DQB1 were typed in roughly 629-630 donors, DQA1 in about 510, DPA1 in 606, and DPB1 in roughly 450. A handful of DR-DQ haplotypes were handled as single units for association and clustering because linkage in the cohort was strong. Among almost 400 genotyped donors of the cohort, an average of 235,054 unique TCR beta nucleotide sequences were sequenced per donor, around 20% of them non-productive.

What the work shows at the level of the full study, not this receptor alone: Immune exposure information for the cohort was limited to CMV serostatus. Because HLA typing was missing for some donors at each locus, association tests included only the typed subset. A later analysis reported that several top co-occurrence clusters appeared linked to parvovirus B19, influenza, CMV and Epstein-Barr virus. According to a later genetic analysis, donors in an Asian-associated ancestry cluster had fewer N-insertions in productive TCRs than the approximately 630-donor mean. Because counts were too low, seventeen rarely observed V segments, including chromosome 9 orphons, were left out of the earlier analysis of several hundred of the donors. Assigning TCR associations to individual alleles was difficult when HLA alleles, especially DR and DQ, strongly co-occurred. Compared with equally common non-associated chains, HLA-associated TCR beta chains in a later analysis were more clonally expanded and had lower generation probabilities. A further reported finding was that TCR beta sequences accurately predicted the HLA-A and HLA-B alleles for most subjects in the first cohort. Specific HLA alleles were associated with 18,000 or so TCR beta sequences at a false discovery rate of 0.05 in a later analysis. Linkage disequilibrium might explain the correlated functional status among segregating V segments, but an unknown experimental factor could not be ruled out. In a later analysis, the rate of TCR association differed among HLA loci, with DRB1 alleles having the most associated TCRs and HLA-C alleles having the fewest. A few of the identified cytomegalovirus-associated TCR beta chains were confirmed in vitro to be specific for cytomegalovirus antigens. V-gene and J-gene trimming of TCR beta chains was associated with a missense DCLRE1C variant in a later genetic analysis, and the association was replicated in an independent cohort. A total of fewer than 200 TCR beta chains were listed by the study as associated with cytomegalovirus. This cohort had only TCR beta chains sequenced, and the lack of alpha or paired-chain data limited which features could be detected. The authors suggested that the approach could potentially be extended to other disease states and immunological phenotypes. While some public TCRs were present in many individuals, most TCR sequences turned up only very rarely across donors. Most CMV-associated TCR beta chains appeared to be HLA-restricted in a later analysis, and the HLA associations seemed to be driven largely by CMV exposure. The presence/absence analyses assumed that sequencing depth was roughly uniform across donors, and that assumption may not be true. Broadly in line with IMGT annotations, most TCR beta V segments showed up in productive rearrangements about 87% or about 30% of the time in an earlier analysis of around 550 of the donors. Because the 87-base-pair reads could not distinguish some IMGT-functional V segments, including TRBV6-2 and TRBV6-3, those segments were excluded. The classifier was reported to diagnose cytomegalovirus status with high specificity and sensitivity in both the original cohort and the validation cohort. A cluster of highly shared sequence variants was judged likely to represent a technical artifact of the sequencing pipeline.

As encoded in the germline V gene, CDR1 is SGDLS while CDR2 is YYNGEE. Its CDR3 holds 15 amino acids, cysteine through phenylalanine. The DNA shown is the 45-base CDR3, in frame from base 1. The library was produced with the immunoSEQ multiplex PCR assay. The multiplex PCR relied on a mix of 60 forward primers for TCR Vbeta segments and 13 reverse primers for TCR Jbeta segments. The CDR3 region of rearranged TCR beta genes was amplified from genomic DNA by a multiplex PCR assay. On the Illumina HiSeq System, the amplified TCR beta libraries were sequenced as 87-base-pair reads. On the study's bioinformatics: A later analysis tallied 80 million to 95 million unique TCR beta chains across the 660 or so repertoires, and about 10 million of those chains were shared by two or more donors. A nearest-neighbor algorithm error-corrected the raw reads and collapsed the reads into unique sequences, merging closely related sequences to remove PCR and sequencing errors. V, D and J gene segments were assigned by aligning CDR3 sequences to IMGT reference sequences. For a sequence to be retained, a match of at least six nucleotides was required to both a V gene segment and a J gene segment. Rearrangements were called productive when the CDR3 lacked stop codons and stayed in frame with V and J; all others were non-productive. Following IMGT convention, CDR3 was defined as the stretch from the second conserved V-encoded cysteine to the conserved J-encoded phenylalanine. In an earlier analysis of around 640 of the donors, sequences lacking an unambiguous match to a single V gene segment were excluded. An earlier analysis of just under 600 of the donors called V segments functional above 56.7% productive rearrangements and segregating when the between-donor standard deviation exceeded 5%. To diagnose cytomegalovirus status from the catalog of TCR beta chain sequences, a statistical classification framework was built. A later analysis assigned V and J genes by comparing TCR nucleotide sequences with IMGT/GENE-DB human TR gene sequences. A later analysis assigned CDR3 sequences and most-parsimonious VDJ recombination scenarios with the TCRdist pipeline. A later analysis defined each TCR beta chain by its CDR3 amino acid sequence plus V-gene family, and excluded reads lacking a unique V-gene family. In a later analysis, 500 to 650 highly shared, low-generation-probability nucleotide sequences were removed to address suspected cross-contamination and a sequencing artifact. In a later analysis, a clonal expansion index was calculated for each public chain from normalized within-repertoire ranks of inferred template counts. In a later analysis, generation probabilities were computed with a VDJ recombination model fitted to out-of-frame rearrangements, and the resulting probabilities were checked against IGoR. Hypergeometric tests were used in a later analysis to score TCR-TCR, TCR-HLA and TCR-CMV co-occurrence, with a repertoire-size bias correction applied to the TCR pairs. False discovery rates were estimated in a later analysis by permuting HLA or CMV assignments 20 times. In a later analysis, co-occurring TCRs were grouped with DBSCAN, and TCRdist sequence similarity was added when clustering was performed within HLA-allele-positive subsets. Co-occurrence clustering excluded repertoires with fewer than 30,000 or more than 120,000 public chains, plus five with anomalous nucleotide sharing. TCRdb obtained this table from immuneACCESS and retained in-frame rearrangements with V and J assigned. These tables miss some clones; where compared with another copy, unresolved V genes account for less than half of the shortfall, and the remainder is unexplained. The V and J calls and clone size come from that table; D and trimming were worked out from the DNA. Within this sample are some 180,000 clones, with about an eighth of them counted one time only. The ten largest clones capture 7.8% of the sample.

Worth noting for this clone: This clone's antigen is unknown. The junction differs from germline at one of its ends, possibly a read error. The sample contains more than one DNA sequence encoding this CDR3.

The cohort consisted of approximately 670 healthy bone marrow donors. All cohort members were sampled while nominally healthy, although unrecorded immune exposures were likely present. The donor was CMV seropositive and belonged to the group of more than 250 seropositive cohort members. Each donor provided a peripheral blood sample, and peripheral blood mononuclear cells were used for TCR beta sequencing. The Qiagen DNeasy Blood Extraction Kit was used to extract genomic DNA from the blood cell samples. The sample consisted of PBMCs. The TCR was taken from a man aged 50 to 59 in good health and CMV-seropositive. Recombination connected TRBV9 to TRBJ2-7; the junction holds 8 bases that match TRBD2. The CDR3 amino acid sequence is: CASSVGLARSYEQYF. The DNA is TGTGCCAGCAGCGTAGGACTAGCGCGCTCCTACGAGCAGTATTTC.